This TCR beta chain was sequenced during a study of T cells in Graves' hyperthyroidism and ophthalmopathy. The CDR3 contains 13 residues. With 0 bases removed from V and 4 bases from J, the gap between germline ends came to 5 bases. Germline-derived CDR1 and CDR2 are KGHDR and SFDVKD. Amplification of TCR beta CDR3 regions was performed using RNA transcripts as template. The HTBI primer set was used in a first-round RT-PCR of the TCR CDR3. From the multiplex PCR reads, TCRdb called clonotypes with MiXCR, one entry per CDR3 protein. The table includes about 300,000 distinct CDR3 sequences, under 30% detected once. Hyperthyroidism, newly diagnosed and lasting under 2 months, affected patients aged 18 to 65. Together with thyroid ultrasound, orbital computed tomography, serum thyroxine and TRAb, clinical symptoms were used for diagnoses. This clonotype was observed many times. As yet, its antigen is unknown.

Study-level findings and limits: Most thyroid-expanded clonotypes above 0.001 were also found in blood.

The source of this sequence is a middle-aged man with Graves' hyperthyroidism that later progressed to Graves' ophthalmopathy. The sequenced sample consisted of blood. The chain joins TRBV24-1 to TRBJ2-5; D is unclear. The CDR3 reads CATSDLMGETQYF. The CDR3 region has the DNA TGTGCCACCAGTGATTTGATGGGAGAGACCCAGTACTTC.